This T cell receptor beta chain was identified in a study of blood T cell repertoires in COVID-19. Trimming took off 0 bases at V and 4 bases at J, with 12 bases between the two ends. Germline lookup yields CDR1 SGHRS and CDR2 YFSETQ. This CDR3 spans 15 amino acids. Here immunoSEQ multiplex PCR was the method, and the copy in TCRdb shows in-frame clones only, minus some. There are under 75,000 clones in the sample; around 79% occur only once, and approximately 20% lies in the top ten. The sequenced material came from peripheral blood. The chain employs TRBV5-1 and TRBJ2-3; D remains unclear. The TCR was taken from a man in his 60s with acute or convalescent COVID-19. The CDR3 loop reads CASSLDQVFADTQYF. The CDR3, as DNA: TGCGCCAGCAGCTTGGATCAGGTCTTTGCAGATACGCAGTATTTT.